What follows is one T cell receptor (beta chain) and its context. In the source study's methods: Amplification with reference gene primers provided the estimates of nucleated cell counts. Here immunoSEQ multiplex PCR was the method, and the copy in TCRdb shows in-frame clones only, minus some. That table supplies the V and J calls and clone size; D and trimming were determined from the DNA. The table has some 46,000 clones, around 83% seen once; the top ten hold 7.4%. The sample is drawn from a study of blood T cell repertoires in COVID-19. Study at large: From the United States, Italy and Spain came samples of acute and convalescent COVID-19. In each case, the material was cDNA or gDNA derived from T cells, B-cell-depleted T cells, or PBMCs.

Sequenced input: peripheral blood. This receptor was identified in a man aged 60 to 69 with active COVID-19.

CDR3 in DNA: TGTGCCAGCAGCCTCCGACAGGTTAGCACAGATACGCAGTATTTT. This codes for CASSLRQVSTDTQYF. The chain employs TRBV3-1 (or the pseudogene TRBV3-2) and TRBJ2-3; the D gene is possibly TRBD1 (6 bases). Trimming took off 4 bases at V and 0 bases at J, with 11 bases between the two ends. Germline CDR1 is LGHDT and CDR2 is YNNKEL (reference sequence). This CDR3 has 15 residues.